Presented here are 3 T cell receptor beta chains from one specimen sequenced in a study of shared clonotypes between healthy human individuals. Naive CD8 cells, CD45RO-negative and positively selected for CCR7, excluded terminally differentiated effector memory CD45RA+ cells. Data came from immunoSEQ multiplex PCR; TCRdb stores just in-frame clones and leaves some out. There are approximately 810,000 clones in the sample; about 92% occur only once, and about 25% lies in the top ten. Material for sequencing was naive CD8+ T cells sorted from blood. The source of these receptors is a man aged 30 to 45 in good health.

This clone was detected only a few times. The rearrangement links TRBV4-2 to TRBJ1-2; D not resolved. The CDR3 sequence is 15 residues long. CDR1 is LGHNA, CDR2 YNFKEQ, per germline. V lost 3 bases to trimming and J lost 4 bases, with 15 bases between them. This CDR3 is CASSHPINTGYGYTF. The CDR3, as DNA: TGTGCCAGCAGCCACCCTATTAATACCGGCTATGGCTACACCTTC.

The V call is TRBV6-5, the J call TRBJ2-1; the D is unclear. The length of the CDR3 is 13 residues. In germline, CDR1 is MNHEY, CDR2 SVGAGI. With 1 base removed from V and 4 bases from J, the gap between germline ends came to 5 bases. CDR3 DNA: TGTGCCAGCAGTTACTTTCAGTACAATGAGCAGTTCTTC. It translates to CASSYFQYNEQFF.

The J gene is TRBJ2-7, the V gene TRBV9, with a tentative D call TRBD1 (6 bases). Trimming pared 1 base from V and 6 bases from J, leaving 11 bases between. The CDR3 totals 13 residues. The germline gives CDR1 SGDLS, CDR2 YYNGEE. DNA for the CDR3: TGTGCCAGCAGCGTACAGGGGCAGGGCGAGCAGTACTTC. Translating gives CASSVQGQGEQYF.